These 5 T cell receptor beta chains share one sample of origin, sequenced in a study of response to subunit inactivated influenza vaccine. TCRdb called the RT-PCR reads again in MiXCR, with one record for every CDR3 protein. The data contain hundreds of thousands of distinct CDR3 sequences, approximately 17% of them seen just once; the ten biggest clones take up roughly a tenth. The starting material was PBMCs from blood, obtained 5 days after vaccination. These TCRs come from a man aged 45-65 years who received an inactivated influenza vaccine.

The rearrangement links TRBV29-1 to TRBJ1-2, with D uncertain. Trimming took off 6 bases at V and 11 bases at J, with 25 bases between the two ends. This CDR3 region has 14 residues. Looked up from germline, CDR1 is SQVTM and CDR2 is ANQGSEA. CDR3 nucleotides: TGCAGCGTCAGTCCCCGTCCGCGTTCCGTTGCGTACACCTTC. Translation: CSVSPRPRSVAYTF. Drawing the rest from reference TRBV29-1 and TRBJ1-2, the complete variable domain is SAVISQKPSRDICQRGTSLTIQCQVDSQVTMMFWYRQQPGQSLTLIATANQGSEATYESGFVIDKFPISRPNLTFSTLTVSNMSPEDSSIYLCSVSPRPRSVAYTFGSGTRLTVV.

The rearrangement uses TRBV7-2 and TRBJ1-3; D is uncertain. This CDR3 is built from 14 residues. Germline V CDR1 and CDR2: SGHTA, FQGNSA. Trimming took 6 bases from V and 5 from J, leaving 14 bases between them. The CDR3: CASRKISERNTIYF. CDR3 bases: TGTGCCAGCAGAAAGATCAGTGAGAGAAACACCATATATTTT.

The V gene is TRBV5-5, the J gene TRBJ2-7; D remains unclear. The ends were cut back, 0 bases at V and 0 bases at J, with 10 bases in the middle. This CDR3 is 15 amino acids long. Germline V CDR1 and CDR2: SGHKS, YYEKEE (reference sequence). The CDR3 is CASSLEQISSYEQYF. CDR3 DNA: TGTGCCAGCAGCTTGGAACAGATTAGCTCCTACGAGCAGTACTTC. The full variable domain, completed using reference TRBV5-5 and TRBJ2-7, is DAGVTQSPTHLIKTRGQQVTLRCSPISGHKSVSWYQQVLGQGPQFIFQYYEKEERGRGNFPDRFSARQFPNYSSELNVNALLLGDSALYLCASSLEQISSYEQYFGPGTRLTVT.

This clonotype was seen only a few times. This chain connects TRBV5-1 to TRBJ2-5; 13 bases line up with TRBD2. Losses at the gene ends were 4 bases for V and 0 bases for J; bases not matched to a gene: 9. The CDR3 loop spans 18 amino acids. Germline CDR1 is SGHRS and CDR2 is YFSETQ. For the CDR3, the DNA is TGCGCCAGCAGCCCACTAGGACTAGCGGGGGATAACCAAGAGACCCAGTACTTC. This codes for CASSPLGLAGDNQETQYF.

This clonotype has only a few counts. The chain uses TRBV19 and TRBJ1-5; perhaps TRBD1 as D (6 bases). The germline V and J ends were trimmed by 5 bases and 5 bases, with 13 bases remaining between them. Germline lookup yields CDR1 LNHDA and CDR2 SQIVND (reference sequence). The CDR3 contains 14 residues. Here the CDR3 DNA reads TGTGCCAGTAGTGAACGGGACACCGATCAGCCCCAGCATTTT. Amino acids: CASSERDTDQPQHF. The whole variable domain, filled in from reference TRBV19 and TRBJ1-5, reads DGGITQSPKYLFRKEGQNVTLSCEQNLNHDAMYWYRQDPGQGLRLIYYSQIVNDFQKGDIAEGYSVSREKKESFPLTVTSAQKNPTAFYLCASSERDTDQPQHFGDGTRLSIL.